These 27 T cell receptor beta chains came from one sample sequenced in a study of OX40 agonist ivuxolimab in advanced cancers. The method was immunoSEQ multiplex PCR; TCRdb's version includes in-frame clones alone and lacks a portion of them. The sample holds over 45,000 clones; 75% to 85% are singletons and the top ten take approximately 1.1%. The sample consisted of CD4+ or CD8+ T cells sorted from blood, taken in a trial of the OX40 agonist ivuxolimab. The origin of the receptors is an adult with an advanced solid tumor such as melanoma, head and neck, liver or kidney cancer.

The chain has TRBV7-2 and TRBJ2-7, with 14 bases identical to TRBD2. Looked up from germline, CDR1 is SGHTA and CDR2 is FQGNSA. V was pared by 5 bases and J by 2 bases, with 8 bases of the junction left unmatched. The length of the CDR3 is 17 residues. As DNA, the CDR3 is TGTGCCAGCAGCCTTCGACTAGCGGGGGGGTCCCCCTACGAGCAGTACTTC. Its translation is CASSLRLAGGSPYEQYF.

J is TRBJ2-5 and V is TRBV2; 7 bases are a match to TRBD2. In germline, CDR1 is SNHLY, CDR2 FYNNEI. CDR3 length: 15 amino acids. The junction had 13 bases not matched to a gene; V was cut back by 7 bases and J by 5 bases. The CDR3 coding sequence is TGTGCCAGCAATACAGGCAGCGGGGTCGGGGAGACCCAGTACTTC. This gives the protein CASNTGSGVGETQYF.

V and J are TRBV7-2 and TRBJ2-5, with 9 nucleotides matching TRBD2. Germline assignment: CDR1 SGHTA and CDR2 FQGNSA. The CDR3 loop spans 15 amino acids. V lost 4 bases, J lost 5 bases, and 8 bases stayed unmatched. The CDR3 DNA is TGTGCCAGCAGCTCCAATAGCGGGGGTGAGGAGACCCAGTACTTC. Protein sequence: CASSSNSGGEETQYF.

The J gene is TRBJ1-1, the V gene TRBV25-1; 10 positions agree with TRBD1. The CDR3 is 13 amino acids. Trimming took 8 bases from V and 7 from J; bases not matched to a gene: 7. Germline lookup yields CDR1 MGHDK and CDR2 SYGVNS. CDR3 coding DNA: TGTGCCAGCCGCGGACAGGGGGTAGTTGAAGCTTTCTTT. Translation gives CASRGQGVVEAFF.

The rearrangement joins TRBV10-1 to TRBJ2-3; D tentatively fits TRBD1 or TRBD2 (5 bases each). Deletions cut 2 bases from V and 2 bases from J, with 14 bases between. The CDR3 runs 16 residues. The germline gives CDR1 WNHNN, CDR2 SYGVQD (reference sequence). The chain's CDR3 is CASSEVGRRLTDTQYF. The CDR3 nucleotides are TGCGCCAGCAGTGAGGTGGGACGGCGGCTCACAGATACGCAGTATTTT.

The table lists this clone with a few counts. The chain is built from TRBV5-1 and TRBJ2-1; 7 bases are a match to TRBD1. The CDR3 sequence is 14 residues long. Germline CDR1 is SGHRS and CDR2 is YFSETQ. V lost 4 bases and J lost 4; bases outside the gene matches: 5. CDR3 DNA sequence: TGCGCCAGCAGCCTCCGGGACAGTTACAATGAGCAGTTCTTC. Translated: CASSLRDSYNEQFF.

The chain combines TRBV5-6 with TRBJ1-5; maybe TRBD1 (6 bases). Trimming took 0 bases from V and 2 from J, leaving 9 bases between them. CDR1 is SGHDT, CDR2 YYEEEE, per germline. CDR3 length: 15 residues. As DNA, the CDR3 is TGTGCCAGCAGCTTGGGACAGGCGGGCAATCAGCCCCAGCATTTT. This encodes CASSLGQAGNQPQHF.

V usage is TRBV7-8 and J usage is TRBJ2-2; perhaps TRBD2 as D (6 bases). This CDR3 is built from 17 residues. With 7 bases removed from V and 3 bases from J, the gap between germline ends came to 21 bases. CDR1 SGHVS and CDR2 FQNEAQ come from the germline V gene. The CDR3 protein is CASKQAYPGGYTGELFF. As DNA, the CDR3 is TGTGCCAGCAAGCAAGCCTATCCAGGAGGGTACACCGGGGAGCTGTTTTTT.

This chain links TRBV7-8 with TRBJ1-2, with 9 bases lining up with TRBD1. Trimming at V came to 3 bases and at J to 8 bases, leaving 4 bases not matched to a gene. The CDR3 consists of 13 residues. The V gene's germline CDR1 is SGHVS and CDR2 FQNEAQ. This CDR3 reads CASSFGTGQGYTF. CDR3 sequence (DNA): TGTGCCAGCAGCTTTGGGACAGGGCAAGGCTACACCTTC.

This clone was counted only a few times. The chain carries TRBV27 and TRBJ2-7; TRBD2 agrees at 8 bases. CDR1 and CDR2 from the germline V gene are MNHEY and SMNVEV (reference sequence). Trimming cost V 6 bases and J 4 bases; bases outside gene matches: 17. The CDR3 totals 17 residues. CDR3 residues: CASRALPGRSGKYEQYF. The DNA for the CDR3 is TGTGCCAGCAGGGCCCTACCCGGACGTAGCGGGAAGTACGAGCAGTACTTC.

The gene calls are TRBV10-2 and TRBJ1-2, with a weak D call TRBD1 (6 bases). The CDR3 runs 17 residues. With 6 bases removed from V and 3 bases from J, the gap between germline ends came to 23 bases. Germline V gene data show CDR1 as WSHSY and CDR2 as SAAADI. This chain's CDR3 is CASRETFTGSWDYGYTF. The CDR3 DNA sequence: TGCGCCAGCAGGGAGACTTTTACAGGGTCCTGGGACTATGGCTACACCTTC.

The V gene is TRBV9, the J gene TRBJ2-3; 10 bases are a match to TRBD1. Trimming removed 0 bases from V and 6 bases from J; junction bases left unmatched: 4. Per the germline V gene, CDR1 is SGDLS and CDR2 is YYNGEE. There are 15 residues in the CDR3. DNA of the CDR3: TGTGCCAGCAGCGTAGCTCCGGGACAGGGGGATACGCAGTATTTT. Encoded protein: CASSVAPGQGDTQYF.

The V call is TRBV14, the J call TRBJ1-4; 11 bases are shared with TRBD1. Germline trimming cut 2 bases from V and 7 bases from J; bases unmatched to any gene: 3. Germline V gene sequence: CDR1 SGHDN, CDR2 FVKESK. The CDR3 runs 15 residues. CDR3 sequence: CASSQRTGGTEKLFF. CDR3 bases: TGTGCCAGCAGCCAAAGGACAGGGGGCACTGAAAAACTGTTTTTT.

The genes are TRBV19 and TRBJ2-1; D is undetermined. V lost 4 bases, J lost 2 bases, and 9 bases lay in between. The CDR3 totals 14 residues. Germline CDR1 is LNHDA and CDR2 is SQIVND (reference sequence). CDR3 DNA: TGTGCCAGTAGTAGCGGCGACCCCTACAATGAGCAGTTCTTC. Amino acid sequence: CASSSGDPYNEQFF.

The chain has TRBV18 and TRBJ2-7, with 8 bases that match TRBD1. The germline gives CDR1 KGHSH, CDR2 LQKENI. Losses at the gene ends were 3 bases for V and 7 bases for J; bases not matched to a gene: 14. The CDR3 length is 16 residues. The chain's CDR3 is CASSPPGTGPAGEQYF. The DNA of the CDR3 is TGTGCCAGCTCACCTCCCGGGACAGGCCCAGCTGGAGAGCAGTACTTC.

This chain connects TRBV7-3 to TRBJ2-7; unclear D gene. CDR3 length equals 13 residues. V was shortened by 2 bases and J by 0 bases, with 5 bases between the two germline ends. CDR1 and CDR2 from the germline V gene are SGHTA and FQGTGA. CDR3 region: CASSLGVSYEQYF. Here the CDR3 DNA reads TGTGCCAGCAGCTTAGGGGTCTCCTACGAGCAGTACTTC.

The rearrangement uses TRBV19 and TRBJ1-6, with D hard to call. This CDR3 comprises 17 residues. In germline, CDR1 is LNHDA, CDR2 SQIVND (reference sequence). V was clipped by 5 bases and J by 0 bases, with 14 bases between them. The DNA for the CDR3 is TGTGCCAGTAGTGACTCGGGCCGCCTCTCCTATAATTCACCCCTCCACTTT. The encoded protein is CASSDSGRLSYNSPLHF.

The J gene is TRBJ2-5, the V gene TRBV11-3; 7 bases are shared with TRBD2. Germline V gives CDR1 SGHNT, CDR2 YENEEA. This CDR3 is 16 amino acids long. V was clipped by 2 bases and J by 1 base; unmatched bases: 7. The chain's CDR3 is CASSLSPAGFQETQYF. DNA of the CDR3: TGTGCCAGCAGCTTATCCCCAGCGGGGTTCCAAGAGACCCAGTACTTC.

The chain joins TRBV5-1 to TRBJ2-1, with D unresolved. CDR1 and CDR2 from the germline V gene are SGHRS and YFSETQ. V gave up 3 bases and J gave up 6 bases, with 16 bases separating them. CDR3 length: 15 amino acids. In nucleotides, the CDR3 is TGCGCCAGCAGCTCCACCCGGCCAGGCCCCAATGAGCAGTTCTTC. Amino acids: CASSSTRPGPNEQFF.

This clone has just a few counts. The chain uses TRBV30 and TRBJ2-1; possible D gene TRBD1, 6 bases. This CDR3 contains 12 residues. Germline-derived CDR1 and CDR2 are GTSNPN and SVGIG (reference sequence). V lost 5 bases, J lost 4 bases, and 9 bases lay in between. The chain's CDR3 is CAWADSYNEQFF. The CDR3 DNA is TGTGCCTGGGCGGACAGTTACAATGAGCAGTTCTTC.

The chain combines TRBV7-9 with TRBJ2-6; D perhaps matches TRBD2 (5 bases). Trimming left V 0 bases short and J 0 bases short, with 9 bases between. Per germline, CDR1 SEHNR and CDR2 FQNEAQ (reference sequence). The CDR3 is 17 residues long. CDR3 nucleotides: TGTGCCAGCAGCTTAGCTAGCGAGAGCTCTGGGGCCAACGTCCTGACTTTC. Translation: CASSLASESSGANVLTF.

The chain carries TRBV6-5 and TRBJ2-4; 14 bases fit TRBD2. CDR3 length: 16 residues. The J segment lost 4 bases and the V segment lost 4 bases, leaving 3 bases of the junction unmatched. CDR1 is MNHEY and CDR2 is SVGAGI in the germline V gene. The CDR3 region is CASSLTSGGAKNIQYF. As DNA, the CDR3 is TGTGCCAGCAGTTTGACTAGCGGGGGGGCGAAAAACATTCAGTACTTC.

This chain connects TRBV5-1 to TRBJ2-7, with 7 bases fitting TRBD2. CDR1 and CDR2 from the germline V gene are SGHRS and YFSETQ. The CDR3 loop spans 14 amino acids. V was clipped by 2 bases and J by 7 bases; unmatched bases: 9. The CDR3 DNA follows: TGCGCCAGCAGCTTAGGACTAGTCTCTCGAGAGCAGTACTTC. Translated: CASSLGLVSREQYF.

This clone appeared a single time. The chain combines TRBV28 with TRBJ1-1; D is perhaps TRBD1 (5 bases). The CDR3 runs to 16 residues. Trimming stripped 6 bases from V and 1 base from J, with 18 bases between. Germline CDR1 MDHEN, CDR2 SYDVKM. CDR3 DNA: TGTGCCAGCAGCCTAGAACCGGGACGCCAGAACACTGAAGCTTTCTTT. Protein sequence: CASSLEPGRQNTEAFF.

The V and J genes are TRBV5-1 and TRBJ2-7, with D possibly TRBD2 on 6 matching bases. Trimming took 4 bases from V and 3 from J, leaving 17 bases between them. The CDR3 contains 15 residues. The V gene's germline CDR1 is SGHRS and CDR2 YFSETQ. The CDR3 nucleotides read TGCGCCAGCAGCACCCAGGCCGGGACTTACTACGAGCAGTACTTC. Translation gives CASSTQAGTYYEQYF.

This rearrangement joins TRBV28 to TRBJ2-6, with D possibly being TRBD1 (6 bases). The CDR3 has 18 residues. Germline CDR1 reads MDHEN; CDR2 reads SYDVKM. V lost 6 bases and J lost 0, with 18 bases in between. CDR3 in amino acids: CASRGSKGTSSGANVLTF. The DNA for the CDR3 is TGTGCCAGCAGAGGGTCGAAGGGGACATCCTCTGGGGCCAACGTCCTGACTTTC.

The V call is TRBV19, the J call TRBJ1-2, with D unresolved. The CDR3 has 17 amino acids. CDR1 is LNHDA and CDR2 is SQIVND in the germline V gene (reference sequence). V was trimmed by 3 bases and J by 1 base, leaving 18 bases between them. CDR3 nucleotide sequence: TGTGCCAGTAGTATGAACGAGGGCCGGGGAGGTAACTATGGCTACACCTTC. Its translation is CASSMNEGRGGNYGYTF. The variable domain in full, completed from reference TRBV19 and TRBJ1-2, reads DGGITQSPKYLFRKEGQNVTLSCEQNLNHDAMYWYRQDPGQGLRLIYYSQIVNDFQKGDIAEGYSVSREKKESFPLTVTSAQKNPTAFYLCASSMNEGRGGNYGYTFGSGTRLTVV.